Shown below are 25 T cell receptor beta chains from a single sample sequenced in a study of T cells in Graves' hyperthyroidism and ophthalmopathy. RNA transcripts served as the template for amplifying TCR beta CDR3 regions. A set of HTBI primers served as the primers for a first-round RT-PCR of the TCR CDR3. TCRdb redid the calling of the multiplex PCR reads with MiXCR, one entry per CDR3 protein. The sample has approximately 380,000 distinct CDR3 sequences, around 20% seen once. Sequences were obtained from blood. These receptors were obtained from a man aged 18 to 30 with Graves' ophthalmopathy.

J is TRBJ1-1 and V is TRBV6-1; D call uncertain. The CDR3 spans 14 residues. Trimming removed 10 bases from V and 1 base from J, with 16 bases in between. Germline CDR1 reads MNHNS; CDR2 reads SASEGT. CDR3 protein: CATYMASRNTEAFF. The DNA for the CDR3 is TGTGCCACCTACATGGCGTCCCGGAACACTGAAGCTTTCTTT.

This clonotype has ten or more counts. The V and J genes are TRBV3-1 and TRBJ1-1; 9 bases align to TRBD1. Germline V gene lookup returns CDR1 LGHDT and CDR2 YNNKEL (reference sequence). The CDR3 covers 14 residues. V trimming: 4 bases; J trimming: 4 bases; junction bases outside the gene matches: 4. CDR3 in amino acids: CASSLQGAATEAFF. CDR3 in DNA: TGTGCCAGCAGCCTACAGGGGGCAGCCACTGAAGCTTTCTTT.

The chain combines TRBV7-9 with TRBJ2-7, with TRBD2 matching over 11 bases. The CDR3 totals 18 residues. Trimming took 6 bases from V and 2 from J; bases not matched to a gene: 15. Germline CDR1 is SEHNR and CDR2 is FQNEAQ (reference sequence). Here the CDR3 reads CASSRDSSGGTATYEQYF. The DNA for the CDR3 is TGTGCCAGCAGTCGGGACTCTAGCGGGGGGACCGCTACCTACGAGCAGTACTTC. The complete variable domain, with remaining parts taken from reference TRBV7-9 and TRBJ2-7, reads DTGVSQNPRHKITKRGQNVTFRCDPISEHNRLYWYRQTLGQGPEFLTYFQNEAQLEKSRLLSDRFSAERPKGSFSTLEIQRTEQGDSAMYLCASSRDSSGGTATYEQYFGPGTRLTVT.

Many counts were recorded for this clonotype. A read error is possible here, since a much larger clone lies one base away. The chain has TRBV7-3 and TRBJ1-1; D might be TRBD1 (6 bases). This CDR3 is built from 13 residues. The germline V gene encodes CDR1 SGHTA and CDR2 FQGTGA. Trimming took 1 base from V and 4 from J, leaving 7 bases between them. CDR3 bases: TGTGCCAGCAGCTTAAAGGGGGGCACTGAAGCTTTCTTT. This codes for CASSLKGGTEAFF.

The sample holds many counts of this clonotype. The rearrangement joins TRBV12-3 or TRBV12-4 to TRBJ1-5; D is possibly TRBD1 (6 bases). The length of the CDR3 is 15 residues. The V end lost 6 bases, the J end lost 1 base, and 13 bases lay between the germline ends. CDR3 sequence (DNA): TGTGCCAGCAGAACAGGGAGAGTAAGCAATCAGCCCCAGCATTTT. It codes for CASRTGRVSNQPQHF.

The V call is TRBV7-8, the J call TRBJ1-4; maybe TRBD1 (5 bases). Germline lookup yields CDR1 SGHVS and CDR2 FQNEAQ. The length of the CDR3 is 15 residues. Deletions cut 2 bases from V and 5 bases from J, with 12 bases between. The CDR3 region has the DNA TGTGCCAGCAGCTTATCGGCAGGGCCAAATGAAAAACTGTTTTTT. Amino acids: CASSLSAGPNEKLFF.

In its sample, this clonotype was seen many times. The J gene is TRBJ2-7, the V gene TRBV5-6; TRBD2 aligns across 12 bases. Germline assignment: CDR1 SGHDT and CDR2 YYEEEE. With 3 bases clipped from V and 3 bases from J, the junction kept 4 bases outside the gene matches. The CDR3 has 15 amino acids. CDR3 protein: CASSSTSGGNYEQYF. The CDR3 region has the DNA TGTGCCAGCAGCTCGACTAGCGGGGGTAACTACGAGCAGTACTTC.

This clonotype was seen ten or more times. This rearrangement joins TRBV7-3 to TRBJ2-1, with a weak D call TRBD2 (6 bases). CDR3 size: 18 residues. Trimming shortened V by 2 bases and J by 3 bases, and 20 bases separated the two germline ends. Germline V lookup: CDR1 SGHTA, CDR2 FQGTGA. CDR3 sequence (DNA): TGTGCCAGCAGCTTAGGTCTGGCGGGGCGCCACGACTACAATGAGCAGTTCTTC. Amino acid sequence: CASSLGLAGRHDYNEQFF.

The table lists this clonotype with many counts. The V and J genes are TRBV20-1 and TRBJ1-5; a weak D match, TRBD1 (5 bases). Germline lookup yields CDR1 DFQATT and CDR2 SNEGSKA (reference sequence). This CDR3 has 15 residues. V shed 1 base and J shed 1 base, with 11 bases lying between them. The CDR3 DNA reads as TGCAGTGCTAGAGTGGACGGGGCGAGCAATCAGCCCCAGCATTTT. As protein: CSARVDGASNQPQHF.

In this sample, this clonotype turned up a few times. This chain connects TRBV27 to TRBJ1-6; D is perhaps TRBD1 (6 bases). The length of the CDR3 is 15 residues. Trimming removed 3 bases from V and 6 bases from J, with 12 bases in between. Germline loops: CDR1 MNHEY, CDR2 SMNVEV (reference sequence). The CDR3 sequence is CASSLVGAGNSPLHF. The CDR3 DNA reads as TGTGCCAGCAGTTTGGTGGGGGCGGGTAATTCACCCCTCCACTTT.

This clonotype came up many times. CDR3 bases: TGCGCCAGCAGCTTGGGGGGCGGGTCTACCTACAATGAGCAGTTCTTC. Translation: CASSLGGGSTYNEQFF. The J gene is TRBJ2-1, the V gene TRBV5-1, with D tentatively TRBD1 or TRBD2 (5 bases each). Germline CDR1 reads SGHRS; CDR2 reads YFSETQ. This CDR3 contains 16 residues. With 0 bases removed from V and 2 bases from J, the gap between germline ends came to 12 bases.

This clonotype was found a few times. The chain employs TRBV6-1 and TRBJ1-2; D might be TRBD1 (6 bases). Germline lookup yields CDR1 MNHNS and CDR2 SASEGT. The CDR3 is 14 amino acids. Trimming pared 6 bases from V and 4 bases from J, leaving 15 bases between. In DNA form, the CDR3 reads TGTGCCAGCAGCTTAATCCAGGGGATCTATGGCTACACCTTC. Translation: CASSLIQGIYGYTF.

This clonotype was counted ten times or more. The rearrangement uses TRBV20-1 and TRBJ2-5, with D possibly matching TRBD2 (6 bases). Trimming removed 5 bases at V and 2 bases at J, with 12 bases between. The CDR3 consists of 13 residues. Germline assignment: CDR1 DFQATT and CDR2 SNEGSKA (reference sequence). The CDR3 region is CSAWTTTQETQYF. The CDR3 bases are TGCAGTGCTTGGACTACTACTCAAGAGACCCAGTACTTC.

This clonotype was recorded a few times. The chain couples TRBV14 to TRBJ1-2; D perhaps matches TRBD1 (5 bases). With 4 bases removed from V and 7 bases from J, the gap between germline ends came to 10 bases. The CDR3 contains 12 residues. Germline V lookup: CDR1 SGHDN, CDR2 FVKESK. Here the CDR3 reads CASSRGPPGYTF. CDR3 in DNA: TGTGCCAGCAGCCGGGGACCTCCTGGCTACACCTTC. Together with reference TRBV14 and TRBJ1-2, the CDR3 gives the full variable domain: EAGVTQFPSHSVIEKGQTVTLRCDPISGHDNLYWYRRVMGKEIKFLLHFVKESKQDESGMPNNRFLAERTGGTYSTLKVQPAELEDSGVYFCASSRGPPGYTFGSGTRLTVV.

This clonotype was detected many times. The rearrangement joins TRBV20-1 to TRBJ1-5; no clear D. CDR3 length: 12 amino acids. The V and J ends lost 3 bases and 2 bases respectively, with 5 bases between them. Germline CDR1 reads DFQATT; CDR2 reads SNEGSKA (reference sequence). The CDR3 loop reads CSASDGNQPQHF. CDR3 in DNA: TGCAGTGCTAGCGACGGCAATCAGCCCCAGCATTTT.

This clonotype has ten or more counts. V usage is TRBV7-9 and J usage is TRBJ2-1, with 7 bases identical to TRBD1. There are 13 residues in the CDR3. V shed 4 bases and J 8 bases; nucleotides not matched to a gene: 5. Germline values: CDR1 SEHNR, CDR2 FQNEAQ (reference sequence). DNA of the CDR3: TGTGCCAGCAGCTCCACAGGGGTCCATGAGCAGTTCTTC. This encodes CASSSTGVHEQFF.

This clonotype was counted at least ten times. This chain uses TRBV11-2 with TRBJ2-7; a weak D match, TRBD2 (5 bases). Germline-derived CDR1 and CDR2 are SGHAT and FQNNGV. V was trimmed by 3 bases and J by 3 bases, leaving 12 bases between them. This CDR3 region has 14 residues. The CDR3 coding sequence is TGTGCCAGCAGCTTGGGAGTAAGCTACTACGAGCAGTACTTC. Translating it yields CASSLGVSYYEQYF.

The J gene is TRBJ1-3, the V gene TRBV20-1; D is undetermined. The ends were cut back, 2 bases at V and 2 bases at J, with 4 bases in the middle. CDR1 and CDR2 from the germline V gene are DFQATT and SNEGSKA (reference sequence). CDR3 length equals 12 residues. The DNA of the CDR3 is TGCAGTGCTAGACTCGCTGGAAACACCATATATTTT. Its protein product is CSARLAGNTIYF.

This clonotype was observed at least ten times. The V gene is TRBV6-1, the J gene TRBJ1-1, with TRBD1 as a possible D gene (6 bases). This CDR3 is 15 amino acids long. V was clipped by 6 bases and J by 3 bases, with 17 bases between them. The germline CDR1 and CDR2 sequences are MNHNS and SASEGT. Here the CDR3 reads CASRHTGYTDTEAFF. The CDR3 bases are TGTGCCAGCAGACACACAGGGTATACGGACACTGAAGCTTTCTTT.

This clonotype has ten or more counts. CDR3 sequence reads: CASSPLGGEKLFF. The DNA for the CDR3 is TGTGCCAGCAGTCCCTTAGGGGGCGAAAAACTGTTTTTT. The chain has TRBV12-3 or TRBV12-4 and TRBJ1-4; 7 bases align to TRBD1. This CDR3 is built from 13 residues. Trimming removed 5 bases from V and 8 bases from J; junction bases left unmatched: 5.

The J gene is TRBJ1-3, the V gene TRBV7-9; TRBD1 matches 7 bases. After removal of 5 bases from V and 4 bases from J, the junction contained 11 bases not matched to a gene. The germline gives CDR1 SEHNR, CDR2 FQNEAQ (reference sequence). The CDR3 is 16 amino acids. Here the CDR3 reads CASSPSWTGEGNTIYF. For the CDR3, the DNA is TGTGCCAGCAGCCCATCCTGGACAGGCGAAGGAAACACCATATATTTT.

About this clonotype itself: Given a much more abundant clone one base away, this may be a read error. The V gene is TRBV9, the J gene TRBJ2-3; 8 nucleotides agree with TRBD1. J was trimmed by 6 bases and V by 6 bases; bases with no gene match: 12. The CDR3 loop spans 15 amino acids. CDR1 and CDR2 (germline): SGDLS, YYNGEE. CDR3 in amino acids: CASNPRTGQGDTQYF. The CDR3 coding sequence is TGTGCCAGCAACCCAAGGACAGGGCAAGGGGATACGCAGTATTTT.

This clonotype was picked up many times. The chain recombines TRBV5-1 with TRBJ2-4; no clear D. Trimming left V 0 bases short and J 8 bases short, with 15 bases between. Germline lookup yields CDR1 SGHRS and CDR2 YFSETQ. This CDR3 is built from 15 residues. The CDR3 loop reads CASSLVGVGKDIQYF. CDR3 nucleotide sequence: TGCGCCAGCAGCTTGGTTGGGGTTGGGAAAGACATTCAGTACTTC.

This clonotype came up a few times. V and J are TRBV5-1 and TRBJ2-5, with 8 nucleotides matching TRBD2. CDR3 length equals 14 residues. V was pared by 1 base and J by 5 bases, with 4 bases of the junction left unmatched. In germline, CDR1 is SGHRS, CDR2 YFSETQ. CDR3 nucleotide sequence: TGCGCCAGCAGCTTGCCCGGACTAGCTGAGACCCAGTACTTC. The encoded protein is CASSLPGLAETQYF.

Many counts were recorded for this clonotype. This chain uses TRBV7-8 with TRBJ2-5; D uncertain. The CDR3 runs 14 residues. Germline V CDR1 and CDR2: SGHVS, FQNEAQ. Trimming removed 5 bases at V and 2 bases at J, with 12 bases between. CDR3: CASSIRTNQETQYF. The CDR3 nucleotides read TGTGCCAGCAGCATCCGGACGAATCAAGAGACCCAGTACTTC.